One sample yielded the 10 T cell receptor beta chains listed below, sequenced in a study of cytomegalovirus exposure and HLA in healthy donors (dated by TCRdb to 2016 to 2017). The library came from the immunoSEQ multiplex PCR assay. For the multiplex PCR, a mixture combining 60 forward primers for TCR Vbeta segments and 13 reverse primers for TCR Jbeta segments was used. As stored in TCRdb, this immuneACCESS dataset retains in-frame rearrangements with V and J assigned. A fraction of the clones does not appear; measured against another copy, unresolved V genes explain less than half of the discrepancy, and the remainder lacks a known reason. The sample profile shows 99,000 or so clones; about three quarters of them were found once. The ten largest clones add up to roughly 5.9% of the sample. Sequencing was done on a sample of PBMCs. The receptors come from a man aged 55 to 69 in good health and CMV-seropositive.

The chain carries TRBV30 and TRBJ2-7, with TRBD2 matching 11 bases. The CDR3 runs 14 residues. Germline lookup yields CDR1 GTSNPN and CDR2 SVGIG (reference sequence). Trimming removed 2 bases from V and 5 bases from J; junction bases left unmatched: 5. This CDR3 is CAWSKTSGANEQYF. CDR3 in DNA: TGTGCCTGGAGTAAGACTAGCGGGGCCAACGAGCAGTACTTC.

The V and J genes are TRBV5-1 and TRBJ2-3; a weak D match, TRBD1 (6 bases). Per germline, CDR1 SGHRS and CDR2 YFSETQ. The V end lost 0 bases, the J end lost 1 base, and 9 bases lay between the germline ends. The CDR3 totals 15 residues. The CDR3 loop is CASSLEWGRTDTQYF. CDR3 in DNA: TGCGCCAGCAGCTTGGAATGGGGGCGCACAGATACGCAGTATTTT. Looking up the rest from reference TRBV5-1 and TRBJ2-3 gives the full variable domain: KAGVTQTPRYLIKTRGQQVTLSCSPISGHRSVSWYQQTPGQGLQFLFEYFSETQRNKGNFPGRFSGRQFSNSRSEMNVSTLELGDSALYLCASSLEWGRTDTQYFGPGTRLTVL.

The chain carries TRBV5-1 and TRBJ2-7; a weak D match, TRBD2 (6 bases). The CDR3 extends over 15 amino acids. CDR1 and CDR2 (germline): SGHRS, YFSETQ. Trimming removed 4 bases at V and 2 bases at J, with 16 bases between. The CDR3: CASSLRPSAPYEQYF. In DNA form, the CDR3 reads TGCGCCAGCAGCCTCCGTCCTAGCGCTCCCTACGAGCAGTACTTC.

The gene calls are TRBV7-6 and TRBJ1-3; 8 nucleotides agree with TRBD1. V lost 2 bases to trimming and J lost 2 bases; unmatched junction nucleotides: 2. This CDR3 comprises 15 residues. Germline values: CDR1 SGHVS, CDR2 FNYEAQ. In nucleotides, the CDR3 is TGTGCCAGCAGCTTATGGACAGGGACTGGAAACACCATATATTTT. It codes for CASSLWTGTGNTIYF.

The J gene is TRBJ1-1, the V gene TRBV25-1; D is ambiguous. Germline values: CDR1 MGHDK, CDR2 SYGVNS. The CDR3 runs to 14 residues. V lost 3 bases, J lost 0 bases, and 8 bases lay in between. CDR3 sequence (DNA): TGTGCCAGCAGTGATTTCCAGATGAACACTGAAGCTTTCTTT. Translating gives CASSDFQMNTEAFF.

This clone has only a few counts. The chain couples TRBV6-5 to TRBJ1-5; 8 nucleotides line up with TRBD1. The trim removed 5 bases at V and 11 bases at J, leaving 8 bases unmatched. The CDR3 sequence is 13 residues long. Germline V lookup: CDR1 MNHEY, CDR2 SVGAGI. For the CDR3, the DNA is TGTGCCAGCAGTGGGACAGGAGAGGCGGCCCAGCATTTT. Translating it yields CASSGTGEAAQHF.

This chain joins TRBV6-5 and TRBJ1-5; no reliable D call. CDR1 is MNHEY, CDR2 SVGAGI, per germline. There are 12 residues in the CDR3. Trimming cost V 2 bases and J 7 bases, with 6 bases left between them. The CDR3 sequence is CASSYPGQPQHF. CDR3 in DNA: TGTGCCAGCAGTTACCCGGGGCAGCCCCAGCATTTT.

The J gene is TRBJ2-7, the V gene TRBV5-6, with D possibly being TRBD1 (6 bases). The CDR3 covers 14 residues. Germline V lookup: CDR1 SGHDT, CDR2 YYEEEE. V shed 1 base and J shed 2 bases, with 10 bases lying between them. The CDR3 bases are TGTGCCAGCAGCTTGTGGCCAGGGGCCTACGAGCAGTACTTC. Translated: CASSLWPGAYEQYF.

This chain uses TRBV6-5 with TRBJ1-1; D is unclear. Germline V CDR1 and CDR2: MNHEY, SVGAGI. V shed 7 bases and J shed 0 bases, with 12 bases lying between them. The CDR3 consists of 14 residues. CDR3 residues: CASTPRELNTEAFF. The CDR3 DNA is TGTGCCAGCACCCCAAGGGAGTTGAACACTGAAGCTTTCTTT.

This clone turned up a few times. The chain employs TRBV6-4 and TRBJ1-5; 11 positions agree with TRBD1. With V trimmed by 4 bases and J by 6 bases, 2 bases remained unmatched. This CDR3 is 14 amino acids long. Germline assignment: CDR1 MRHNA and CDR2 SNTAGT. The CDR3 coding sequence is TGTGCCAGCAGTGGGGGACAGGGGGGTCAGCCCCAGCATTTT. This sequence encodes CASSGGQGGQPQHF.